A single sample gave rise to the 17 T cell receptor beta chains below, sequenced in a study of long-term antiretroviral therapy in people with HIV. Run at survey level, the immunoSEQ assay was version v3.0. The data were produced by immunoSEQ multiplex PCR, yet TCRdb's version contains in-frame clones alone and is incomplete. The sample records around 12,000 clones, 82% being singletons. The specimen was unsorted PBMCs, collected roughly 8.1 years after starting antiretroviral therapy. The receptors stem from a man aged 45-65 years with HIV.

CDR3 in amino acids: CASSAGLVRGTDTQYF. CDR3 nucleotides: TGTGCCAGCAGTGCGGGACTAGTGAGGGGCACAGATACGCAGTATTTT. The genes are TRBV28 and TRBJ2-3, with 8 positions matching TRBD2. The V gene's germline CDR1 is MDHEN and CDR2 SYDVKM. The V and J ends lost 5 bases and 1 base, in that order; junction bases with no gene match: 8. The CDR3 is 16 amino acids.

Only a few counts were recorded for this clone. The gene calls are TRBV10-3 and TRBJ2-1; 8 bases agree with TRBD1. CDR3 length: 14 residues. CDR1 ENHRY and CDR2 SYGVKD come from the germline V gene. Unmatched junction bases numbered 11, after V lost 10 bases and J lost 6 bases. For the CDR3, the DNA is TGTGCCACCGACTCGCCCGGGACAGGCAATGAGCAGTTCTTC. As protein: CATDSPGTGNEQFF.

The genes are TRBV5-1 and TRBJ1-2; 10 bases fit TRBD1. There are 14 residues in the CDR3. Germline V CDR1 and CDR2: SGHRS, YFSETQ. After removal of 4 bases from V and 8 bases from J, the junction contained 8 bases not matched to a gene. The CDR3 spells CASSPTGGGGGYTF. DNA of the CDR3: TGCGCCAGCAGCCCGACAGGGGGCGGTGGCGGCTACACCTTC.

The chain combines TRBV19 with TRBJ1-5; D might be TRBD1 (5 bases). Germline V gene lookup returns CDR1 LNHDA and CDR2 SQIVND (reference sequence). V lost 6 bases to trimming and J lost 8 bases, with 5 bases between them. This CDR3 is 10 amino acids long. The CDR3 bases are TGTGCCAGTAGCAGGGAGCCCCAGCATTTT. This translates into CASSREPQHF. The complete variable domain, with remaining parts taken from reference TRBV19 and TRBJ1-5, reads DGGITQSPKYLFRKEGQNVTLSCEQNLNHDAMYWYRQDPGQGLRLIYYSQIVNDFQKGDIAEGYSVSREKKESFPLTVTSAQKNPTAFYLCASSREPQHFGDGTRLSIL.

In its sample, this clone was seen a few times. The CDR3 DNA reads TGTGCCAGTAGTACCGGGACTAGCCGCCAAGAGACCCAGTACTTC. Its translation is CASSTGTSRQETQYF. The genes are TRBV19 and TRBJ2-5, with TRBD2 matching over 9 bases. Germline trimming cut 4 bases from V and 1 base from J; bases unmatched to any gene: 4. Germline loops: CDR1 LNHDA, CDR2 SQIVND (reference sequence). The CDR3 has 15 amino acids.

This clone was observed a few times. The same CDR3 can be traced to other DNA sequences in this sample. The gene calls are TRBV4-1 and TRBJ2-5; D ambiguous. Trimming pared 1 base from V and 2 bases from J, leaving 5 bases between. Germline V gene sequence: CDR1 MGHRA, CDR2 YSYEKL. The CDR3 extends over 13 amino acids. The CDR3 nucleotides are TGCGCCAGCAGCCAAGGGATTCAAGAGACCCAGTACTTC. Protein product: CASSQGIQETQYF.

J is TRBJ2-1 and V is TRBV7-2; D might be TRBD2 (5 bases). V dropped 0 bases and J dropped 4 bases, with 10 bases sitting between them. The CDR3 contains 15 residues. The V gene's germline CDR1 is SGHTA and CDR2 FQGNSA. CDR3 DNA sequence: TGTGCCAGCAGCTTAGCCGACTATCTTTACAATGAGCAGTTCTTC. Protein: CASSLADYLYNEQFF.

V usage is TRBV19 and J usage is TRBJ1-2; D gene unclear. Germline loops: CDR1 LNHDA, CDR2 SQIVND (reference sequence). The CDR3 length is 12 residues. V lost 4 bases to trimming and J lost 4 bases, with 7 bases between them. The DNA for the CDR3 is TGTGCCAGTAGTAGCGGACTCTATGGCTACACCTTC. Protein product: CASSSGLYGYTF. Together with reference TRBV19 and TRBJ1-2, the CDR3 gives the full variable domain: DGGITQSPKYLFRKEGQNVTLSCEQNLNHDAMYWYRQDPGQGLRLIYYSQIVNDFQKGDIAEGYSVSREKKESFPLTVTSAQKNPTAFYLCASSSGLYGYTFGSGTRLTVV.

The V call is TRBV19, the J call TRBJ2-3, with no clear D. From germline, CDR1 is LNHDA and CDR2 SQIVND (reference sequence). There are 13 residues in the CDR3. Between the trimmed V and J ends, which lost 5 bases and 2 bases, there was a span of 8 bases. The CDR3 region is CASSVWSTDTQYF. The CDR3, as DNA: TGTGCCAGTAGTGTCTGGTCCACAGATACGCAGTATTTT.

CDR3: CASNTGGQPQHF. The DNA for the CDR3 is TGTGCCAGTAATACAGGGGGACAGCCCCAGCATTTT. The V gene is TRBV27, the J gene TRBJ1-5, with 8 bases matching TRBD1. The CDR3 has 12 residues. J lost 7 bases, V lost 9 bases, and 5 bases had no gene match. Germline assignment: CDR1 MNHEY and CDR2 SMNVEV (reference sequence).

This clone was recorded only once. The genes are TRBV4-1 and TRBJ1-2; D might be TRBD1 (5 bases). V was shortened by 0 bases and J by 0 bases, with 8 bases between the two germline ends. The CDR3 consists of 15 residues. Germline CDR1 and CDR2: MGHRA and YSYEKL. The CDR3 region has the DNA TGCGCCAGCAGCCAAGAGACAGTTTCTAACTATGGCTACACCTTC. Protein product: CASSQETVSNYGYTF.

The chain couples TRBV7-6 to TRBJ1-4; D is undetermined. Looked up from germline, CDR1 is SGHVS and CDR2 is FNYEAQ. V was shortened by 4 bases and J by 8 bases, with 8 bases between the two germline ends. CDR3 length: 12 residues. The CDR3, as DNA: TGTGCCAGCAGCTCCGATAGGGAAAAACTGTTTTTT. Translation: CASSSDREKLFF.

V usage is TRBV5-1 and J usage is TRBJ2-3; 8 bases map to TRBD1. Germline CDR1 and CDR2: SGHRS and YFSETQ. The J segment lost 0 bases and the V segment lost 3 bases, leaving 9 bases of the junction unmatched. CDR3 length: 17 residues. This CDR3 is CASSSGTGFPSTDTQYF. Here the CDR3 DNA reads TGCGCCAGCAGCTCAGGGACAGGTTTTCCAAGCACAGATACGCAGTATTTT.

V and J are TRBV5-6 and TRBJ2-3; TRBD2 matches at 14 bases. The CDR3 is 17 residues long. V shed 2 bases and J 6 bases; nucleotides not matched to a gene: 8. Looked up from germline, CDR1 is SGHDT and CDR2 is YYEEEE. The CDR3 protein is CASSFMTSGGARDTQYF. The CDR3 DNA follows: TGTGCCAGCAGCTTTATGACTAGCGGGGGGGCAAGGGATACGCAGTATTTT. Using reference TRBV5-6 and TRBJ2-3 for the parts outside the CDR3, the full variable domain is DAGVTQSPTHLIKTRGQQVTLRCSPKSGHDTVSWYQQALGQGPQFIFQYYEEEERQRGNFPDRFSGHQFPNYSSELNVNALLLGDSALYLCASSFMTSGGARDTQYFGPGTRLTVL.

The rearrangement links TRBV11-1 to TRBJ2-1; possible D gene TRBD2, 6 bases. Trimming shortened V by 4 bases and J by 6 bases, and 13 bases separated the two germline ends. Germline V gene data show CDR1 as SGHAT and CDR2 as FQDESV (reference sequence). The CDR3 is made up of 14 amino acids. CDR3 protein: CASSSRDWSNEQFF. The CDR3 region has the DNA TGTGCCAGCAGCTCCCGGGACTGGTCCAATGAGCAGTTCTTC.

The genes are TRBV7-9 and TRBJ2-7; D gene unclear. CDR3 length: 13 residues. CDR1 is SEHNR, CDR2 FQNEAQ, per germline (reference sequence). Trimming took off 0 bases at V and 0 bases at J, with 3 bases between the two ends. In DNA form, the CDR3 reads TGTGCCAGCAGCTTAGCGGACTCCTACGAGCAGTACTTC. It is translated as CASSLADSYEQYF.

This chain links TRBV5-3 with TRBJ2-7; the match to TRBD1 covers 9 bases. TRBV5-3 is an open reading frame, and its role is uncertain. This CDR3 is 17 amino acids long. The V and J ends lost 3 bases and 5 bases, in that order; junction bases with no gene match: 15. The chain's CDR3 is CARSCPDRGSPDDEQYF. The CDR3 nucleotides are TGTGCCAGAAGCTGTCCGGACAGGGGCTCTCCCGATGACGAGCAGTACTTC.